The 25 T cell receptor beta chains given below trace back to one sample, sequenced in a study of T-cell reconstitution after alpha-beta-depleted transplantation in children. Unique molecular identifiers featured in how the TCRbeta library was prepared. TCRdb itself ran the PCR reads through MiXCR, one entry per CDR3 protein. The repertoire holds about 540,000 distinct CDR3 sequences, more than 20% seen once, with 36% in the top ten. The sample here was PBMCs, taken before TCRalphabeta/CD19-depleted stem cell transplant. These receptor sequences come from a boy under two years old with Wiskott-Aldrich syndrome, due to receive a stem cell transplant.

CDR3 sequence (DNA): TGCAGTGCTAAAACTATGAGCTCCTACAATGAGCAGTTCTTC. Encoded protein: CSAKTMSSYNEQFF. The chain has TRBV20-1 and TRBJ2-1; D gene uncertain. The CDR3 loop spans 14 amino acids. The V gene lost 4 bases and the J gene lost 0 bases, with 10 bases spanning the gap. In germline, CDR1 is DFQATT, CDR2 SNEGSKA (reference sequence).

This clonotype turned up a few times. The V call is TRBV27, the J call TRBJ2-4; D possibly corresponds to TRBD2 (5 bases). The V end was cut by 3 bases, the J end by 0 bases, with 12 bases between. CDR1 and CDR2 (germline): MNHEY, SMNVEV (reference sequence). CDR3 size: 16 residues. The CDR3 bases are TGTGCCAGCAGTTTTCGAGGGTTGCTAGCCAAAAACATTCAGTACTTC. Translated: CASSFRGLLAKNIQYF.

Only a few counts were recorded for this clonotype. V and J are TRBV7-6 and TRBJ2-5; D not resolved. V gave up 1 base and J gave up 5 bases, with 5 bases separating them. The CDR3 contains 12 residues. Germline V gene lookup returns CDR1 SGHVS and CDR2 FNYEAQ. CDR3 in amino acids: CASSLEFETQYF. In DNA form, the CDR3 reads TGTGCCAGCAGCTTAGAATTTGAGACCCAGTACTTC.

This clonotype was seen a few times. This rearrangement joins TRBV12-3 or TRBV12-4 to TRBJ2-1; TRBD2 aligns across 12 bases. Losses at the gene ends were 8 bases for V and 0 bases for J; bases not matched to a gene: 8. The CDR3 extends over 17 amino acids. As DNA, the CDR3 is TGTGCCAGCCGATTGACTAGCGGGAGTCTCTCCTACAATGAGCAGTTCTTC. Protein sequence: CASRLTSGSLSYNEQFF.

V usage is TRBV28 and J usage is TRBJ2-3; D not certain. This CDR3 spans 12 amino acids. Germline V gene lookup returns CDR1 MDHEN and CDR2 SYDVKM. Trimming stripped 7 bases from V and 4 bases from J, with 9 bases between. The CDR3 sequence: CASNLFPDTQYF. CDR3 coding DNA: TGTGCCAGCAACCTCTTCCCAGATACGCAGTATTTT.

The chain links TRBV7-9 to TRBJ1-2; 9 nucleotides line up with TRBD1. The trim removed 4 bases at V and 8 bases at J, leaving 11 bases unmatched. Germline loops: CDR1 SEHNR, CDR2 FQNEAQ (reference sequence). The CDR3 contains 15 residues. CDR3 DNA: TGTGCCAGCAGCTCCCCGGGACAGGGACGAGAGGGCTACACCTTC. It is translated as CASSSPGQGREGYTF.

This clonotype was detected a few times. The CDR3 protein is CASSYGGASTDTQYF. DNA for the CDR3: TGTGCCAGCAGTTACGGCGGCGCCAGCACAGATACGCAGTATTTT. The chain uses TRBV6-5 and TRBJ2-3; D is unresolved. V dropped 2 bases and J dropped 0 bases, with 9 bases sitting between them. Germline V CDR1 and CDR2: MNHEY, SVGAGI. The CDR3 is made up of 15 amino acids.

The chain links TRBV12-3 or TRBV12-4 to TRBJ1-4, with 7 positions matching TRBD1. Losses at the gene ends were 2 bases for V and 13 bases for J; bases not matched to a gene: 7. This CDR3 comprises 13 residues. CDR3 DNA sequence: TGTGCCAGCAGTTTACCCACAGGGGCGGGACTGTTTTTT. Its protein is CASSLPTGAGLFF.

In this sample, this clonotype turned up a few times. The chain recombines TRBV10-3 with TRBJ2-2; D is unresolved. With 11 bases removed from V and 0 bases from J, the gap between germline ends came to 13 bases. CDR3 length equals 14 residues. Germline V gives CDR1 ENHRY, CDR2 SYGVKD. CDR3 region: CASTLGPNTGELFF. The CDR3 DNA is TGTGCCTCCACCCTTGGGCCGAACACCGGGGAGCTGTTTTTT.

This chain links TRBV7-2 with TRBJ2-2; no clear D. Trimming pared 5 bases from V and 3 bases from J, leaving 13 bases between. From germline, CDR1 is SGHTA and CDR2 FQGNSA. The CDR3 is made up of 15 amino acids. The CDR3: CASSPIGPYTGELFF. The CDR3 nucleotides are TGTGCCAGCAGCCCTATCGGGCCTTACACCGGGGAGCTGTTTTTT.

This clonotype occurred a few times. The genes are TRBV24-1 and TRBJ1-1; 9 bases map to TRBD1. V shed 5 bases, J shed 4 bases, and the junction held 7 bases outside the gene matches. Germline-derived CDR1 and CDR2 are KGHDR and SFDVKD. This CDR3 contains 15 residues. CDR3 protein: CATSGGTGKPTEAFF. CDR3 coding DNA: TGTGCCACCAGTGGGGGGACAGGGAAGCCCACTGAAGCTTTCTTT.

The chain couples TRBV7-2 to TRBJ2-3; D perhaps matches TRBD1 (5 bases). The CDR3 spans 17 residues. Germline CDR1 is SGHTA and CDR2 is FQGNSA. V was trimmed by 4 bases and J by 4 bases, leaving 21 bases between them. The CDR3 reads CASSWGLGSYGADTQYF. The CDR3 bases are TGTGCCAGCAGCTGGGGCTTGGGGTCATATGGGGCAGATACGCAGTATTTT.

This clonotype has more than one count but fewer than ten. J is TRBJ1-1 and V is TRBV20-1, with D tentatively TRBD1 (6 bases). Germline V gene data show CDR1 as DFQATT and CDR2 as SNEGSKA (reference sequence). V shed 6 bases and J shed 4 bases, with 12 bases lying between them. This CDR3 has 12 residues. The DNA for the CDR3 is TGCAGTGCCGTCCAGGGGACCACTGAAGCTTTCTTT. Translation: CSAVQGTTEAFF.

The chain uses TRBV7-2 and TRBJ1-6; D is ambiguous. CDR1 SGHTA and CDR2 FQGNSA come from the germline V gene. The CDR3 spans 13 residues. Trimming stripped 3 bases from V and 9 bases from J, with 9 bases between. The CDR3, as DNA: TGTGCCAGCAGCTTGGTTGAGTTTTCACCCCTCCACTTT. Its protein product is CASSLVEFSPLHF.

This clonotype was seen a handful of times. This chain uses TRBV4-2 with TRBJ1-1; no firm D call. The germline V and J ends were trimmed by 0 bases and 1 base, with 6 bases remaining between them. In germline, CDR1 is LGHNA, CDR2 YNFKEQ. The CDR3 extends over 14 amino acids. As DNA, the CDR3 is TGTGCCAGCAGCCAAGATGCCTGGAACACTGAAGCTTTCTTT. This encodes CASSQDAWNTEAFF.

This clonotype appeared a few times. This chain joins TRBV27 and TRBJ2-1, with 13 positions matching TRBD2. Trimming at V came to 3 bases and at J to 7 bases, leaving 6 bases not matched to a gene. CDR1 is MNHEY and CDR2 is SMNVEV in the germline V gene (reference sequence). The CDR3 runs 16 residues. The CDR3 here is CASSFPTSGRANEQFF. Here the CDR3 DNA reads TGTGCCAGCAGTTTCCCTACTAGCGGGAGGGCGAATGAGCAGTTCTTC.

The chain recombines TRBV5-1 with TRBJ2-2, with D possibly matching TRBD2 (6 bases). The ends were cut back, 0 bases at V and 0 bases at J, with 12 bases in the middle. Germline V gene data show CDR1 as SGHRS and CDR2 as YFSETQ. There are 17 residues in the CDR3. The CDR3 nucleotides read TGCGCCAGCAGCTTGGCCTCCCTAGCGTCGAACACCGGGGAGCTGTTTTTT. Encoded protein: CASSLASLASNTGELFF.

This clonotype has more than one count but fewer than ten. V usage is TRBV6-2 or TRBV6-3 and J usage is TRBJ2-2; D perhaps matches TRBD2 (6 bases). The V gene's germline CDR1 is MNHEY and CDR2 SVGEGT. This CDR3 has 14 amino acids. V shed 2 bases and J shed 7 bases, with 11 bases lying between them. The CDR3 DNA reads TGTGCCAGCAGTTACCCCGGAGGGTACGGGGAGCTGTTTTTT. Amino acid sequence: CASSYPGGYGELFF.

V is TRBV29-1 and J is TRBJ2-4; possibly TRBD1 for D (5 bases). Trimming shortened V by 4 bases and J by 7 bases, and 11 bases separated the two germline ends. The CDR3 covers 12 residues. The V gene's germline CDR1 is SQVTM and CDR2 ANQGSEA. CDR3 residues: CSVGTSANIQYF. CDR3 nucleotide sequence: TGCAGCGTTGGGACATCCGCGAACATTCAGTACTTC. The whole variable domain, remainder taken from reference TRBV29-1 and TRBJ2-4, is SAVISQKPSRDICQRGTSLTIQCQVDSQVTMMFWYRQQPGQSLTLIATANQGSEATYESGFVIDKFPISRPNLTFSTLTVSNMSPEDSSIYLCSVGTSANIQYFGAGTRLSVL.

The chain joins TRBV5-4 to TRBJ2-5; 12 bases agree with TRBD2. Trimming removed 4 bases from V and 2 bases from J; junction bases left unmatched: 9. CDR1 and CDR2 from the germline V gene are SGHNT and YYREEE (reference sequence). There are 17 residues in the CDR3. CDR3 DNA: TGTGCCAGCAGCCAGGGGACTAGCGGGCGTCCGCAAGAGACCCAGTACTTC. Translated: CASSQGTSGRPQETQYF.

This clonotype was seen a few times. This chain joins TRBV20-1 and TRBJ2-7, with D possibly being TRBD2 (6 bases). Trimming pared 6 bases from V and 3 bases from J, leaving 15 bases between. This CDR3 is 13 amino acids long. The germline CDR1 and CDR2 sequences are DFQATT and SNEGSKA (reference sequence). CDR3: CSATGLSYYEQYF. The CDR3 nucleotides are TGCAGTGCCACGGGACTTTCCTACTACGAGCAGTACTTC.

The V call is TRBV20-1, the J call TRBJ1-1; no clear D. Germline CDR1 DFQATT, CDR2 SNEGSKA (reference sequence). The CDR3 length is 16 residues. With 0 bases removed from V and 0 bases from J, the gap between germline ends came to 14 bases. The CDR3 nucleotides are TGCAGTGCTAGAGATCGGAGGTCTGGGATGAACACTGAAGCTTTCTTT. Encoded protein: CSARDRRSGMNTEAFF.

This clonotype was seen only a few times. The chain combines TRBV12-3 or TRBV12-4 with TRBJ2-5; perhaps D is TRBD1 or TRBD2 (6 bases each). V was pared by 6 bases and J by 2 bases, with 16 bases between. The CDR3 is 15 amino acids. The CDR3 reads CASSPEGDWQETQYF. CDR3 in DNA: TGTGCCAGCAGCCCCGAGGGGGACTGGCAAGAGACCCAGTACTTC.

This clonotype occurred a few times. The chain has TRBV20-1 and TRBJ2-7, with D perhaps matching TRBD2 (5 bases). Trimming stripped 5 bases from V and 5 bases from J, with 25 bases between. The CDR3 covers 16 residues. CDR1 is DFQATT, CDR2 SNEGSKA, per germline (reference sequence). The CDR3 region has the DNA TGCAGTGCTCTTGACCGGGGTTTCCGGTGGGTAAACGAGCAGTACTTC. Its protein product is CSALDRGFRWVNEQYF.

DNA for the CDR3: TGCGCCACCAGACAGGGATCGCCGGGATACAATGAGCAGTTCTTC. Its translation: CATRQGSPGYNEQFF. V and J are TRBV5-1 and TRBJ2-1; 7 positions agree with TRBD1. This CDR3 has 15 amino acids. The V gene end was trimmed by 9 bases and the J gene end by 4 bases; junction bases not matched to a gene: 13. Germline V gene lookup returns CDR1 SGHRS and CDR2 YFSETQ.